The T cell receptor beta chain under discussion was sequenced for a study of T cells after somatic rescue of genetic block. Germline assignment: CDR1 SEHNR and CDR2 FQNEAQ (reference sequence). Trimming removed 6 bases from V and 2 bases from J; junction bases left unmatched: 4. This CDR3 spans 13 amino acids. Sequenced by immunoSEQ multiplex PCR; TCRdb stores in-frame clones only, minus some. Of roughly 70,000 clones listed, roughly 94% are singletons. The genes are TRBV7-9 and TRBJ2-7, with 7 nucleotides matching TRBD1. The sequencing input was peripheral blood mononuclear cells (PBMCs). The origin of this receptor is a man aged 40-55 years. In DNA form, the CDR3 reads TGTGCCAGCAGTGGGACAGCTCCCTACGAGCAGTACTTC. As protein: CASSGTAPYEQYF. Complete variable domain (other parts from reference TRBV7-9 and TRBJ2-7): DTGVSQNPRHKITKRGQNVTFRCDPISEHNRLYWYRQTLGQGPEFLTYFQNEAQLEKSRLLSDRFSAERPKGSFSTLEIQRTEQGDSAMYLCASSGTAPYEQYFGPGTRLTVT.